A selection of T cell receptor beta chains follows, all from one sample in a study of cytomegalovirus exposure and HLA in healthy donors. Clones were sequenced by immunoSEQ multiplex PCR, and TCRdb holds only the in-frame ones, with some missing. The table records over 95,000 clones, about 83% of them present only once. The sequencing input was PBMCs. These receptors all stem from a female donor in good health and CMV-seronegative. CDR3s include the opening cysteine and the closing phenylalanine or tryptophan. D genes are given only for firm matches. Some rows have no size entry. The others give once, few or many, or a class for an expanded clone.

d_call cdr3_length j_call clone_size v_call cdr3_nt cdr3_aa
NA 13 TRBJ2-7 NA TRBV19 TGTGCCAGTAGTATAGGGGCCCGACGCGAGCAGTACTTC CASSIGARREQYF
TRBD2 14 TRBJ2-5 NA TRBV5-1 TGCGCCAGCAGCCCCTTCGGGAGGGGAGGTGAGCAGTACTTC CASSPFGRGGEQYF
TRBD2 13 TRBJ2-1 NA TRBV19 TGTGCCAGTAGTTCTAGCGGGGGTAGTGAGCAGTTCTTC CASSSSGGSEQFF
NA 15 TRBJ2-2 NA TRBV5-1 TGCGCCAGCAGCCAGCCGCCAGGGAACACCGGGGAGCTGTTTTTT CASSQPPGNTGELFF
NA 12 TRBJ2-1 NA TRBV11-2 TGTGCCAGCAGCCTAATCGGGGTAGGGCTATTCTTC CASSLIGVGLFF
NA 15 TRBJ2-1 NA TRBV9 TGTGCCAGCAGCGCCCTGACTGGCAGCTACAATGAGCAGTTCTTC CASSALTGSYNEQFF
TRBD1 13 TRBJ1-5 NA TRBV19 TGTGCCAGCGGGGACAGGGTCGATCAGCCCCAGCATTTT CASGDRVDQPQHF
NA 16 TRBJ2-3 NA TRBV7-2 TGTGCCAGCAGCTTAGTTGGCGGGACTAGCACAGATACGCAGTATTTT CASSLVGGTSTDTQYF
NA 15 TRBJ1-2 few TRBV5-8 TGTGCCAGCAGGTCGCGCCGGGACAAGGGGGATGGCTACACCTTC CASRSRRDKGDGYTF
NA 17 TRBJ2-3 NA TRBV9 TGTGCCAGCAGCGTAGTACCCGGCGGGATTGGCACAGATACGCAGTATTTT CASSVVPGGIGTDTQYF
NA 13 TRBJ1-1 NA TRBV10-2 TGCGCCAGCAGTAAAGACTGGAACACTGAAGCTTTCTTT CASSKDWNTEAFF
TRBD1 13 TRBJ1-2 NA TRBV18 TGTGCCAGCTCACCGGGACAGAACTATGGCTACACCTTC CASSPGQNYGYTF
TRBD1 16 TRBJ1-6 NA TRBV5-4 TGTGCCAGCAGTCCCGGGACAGGCGATTATAATTCACCCCTCCACTTT CASSPGTGDYNSPLHF
NA 15 TRBJ1-1 once TRBV28 TGTGCCAGCAGACCCTCCACAGGGATCGGAACTGAAGCTTTCTTT CASRPSTGIGTEAFF
TRBD1 16 TRBJ2-1 NA TRBV6-5 TGTGCCAGCAGTTACACCCCACAGGGGGTTTACAATGAGCAGTTCTTC CASSYTPQGVYNEQFF
NA 14 TRBJ2-1 NA TRBV7-7 TGTGCCAGCAGCTTATCTCGCGCTAGTAGTGAGCAGTTCTTC CASSLSRASSEQFF
NA 15 TRBJ1-3 NA TRBV6-6 TGTGCCAGCAGTCCCCGACACCTTTCTGGAAACACCATATATTTT CASSPRHLSGNTIYF
TRBD1 16 TRBJ1-2 NA TRBV5-1 TGCGCCAGCAGCCTCCTCCAGGCGACAGGGCCCTATGGCTACACCTTC CASSLLQATGPYGYTF
NA 14 TRBJ1-3 NA TRBV2 TGTGCCAGCAGTGCCTGGACAGTCGGGGACACCATATATTTT CASSAWTVGDTIYF
NA 15 TRBJ1-2 once TRBV7-6 TGTGCCAGCAGCCCCAGAGACTCCGGTGGTAGCGGCTACACCTTC CASSPRDSGGSGYTF
NA 17 TRBJ1-6 NA TRBV1 TGCACCAGCAGCCTGGAAGGGAGCCACTACTATAATTCACCCCTCCACTTT CTSSLEGSHYYNSPLHF
TRBD1 15 TRBJ1-1 NA TRBV7-2 TGTGCCAGCAGCCCGAGACAGGGAAGAATGAATGAAGCTTTCTTT CASSPRQGRMNEAFF
NA 15 TRBJ2-1 NA TRBV7-2 TGTGCCAGCAGCCCAGACTCGAACTCCTACAATGAGCAGTTCTTC CASSPDSNSYNEQFF
NA 15 TRBJ1-2 NA TRBV29-1 TGCAGCGTTGAAGAGGGAGACTTCTGGGGCTATGGCTACACCTTC CSVEEGDFWGYGYTF
TRBD1 14 TRBJ2-7 NA TRBV7-8 TGTGCCAGCAGCCTGGGCGGGACAGGGAACGAGCAGTACTTC CASSLGGTGNEQYF
NA 13 TRBJ1-2 NA TRBV5-1 TGCGCCAGCAGTTTTTCCGAACTGGATGGCTACACCTTC CASSFSELDGYTF
NA 14 TRBJ2-5 NA TRBV7-7 TGTGCCAGCAGACCCAACCTAGGAAGCGAGACCCAGTACTTC CASRPNLGSETQYF
NA 13 TRBJ2-3 NA TRBV10-2 TGCGCCAGCAGAGGGGCGGATGGTTTCAGGCAGTATTTT CASRGADGFRQYF
TRBD1 15 TRBJ1-5 NA TRBV7-9 TGTGCCAGCAGCGTGGACAGGGATGGCAATCAGCCCCAGCATTTT CASSVDRDGNQPQHF
TRBD1 16 TRBJ1-2 NA TRBV12-5 TGTGCTAGTGGTTCCCCTCCGGGACAGGGAGATAATGGCTACACCTTC CASGSPPGQGDNGYTF
NA 13 TRBJ1-6 NA TRBV19 TGTGCCAGTAGCAACAGGGATAATTCACCCCTCCACTTT CASSNRDNSPLHF
NA 15 TRBJ2-1 NA TRBV6-5 TGTGCCAGCAGTTATCGAGAACATTTAGAGGGTGAGCAGTTCTTC CASSYREHLEGEQFF